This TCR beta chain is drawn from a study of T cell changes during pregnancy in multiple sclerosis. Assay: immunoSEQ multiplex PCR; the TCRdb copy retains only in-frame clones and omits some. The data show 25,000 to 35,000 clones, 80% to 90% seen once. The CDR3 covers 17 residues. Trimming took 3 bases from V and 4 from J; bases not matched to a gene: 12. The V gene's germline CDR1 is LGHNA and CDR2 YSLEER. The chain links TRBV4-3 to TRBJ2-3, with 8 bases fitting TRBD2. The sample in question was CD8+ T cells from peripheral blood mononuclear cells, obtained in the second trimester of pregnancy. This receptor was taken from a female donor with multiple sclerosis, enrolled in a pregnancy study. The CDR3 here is CASSHQTGTRASDTQYF. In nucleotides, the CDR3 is TGCGCCAGCAGCCATCAAACCGGGACTAGGGCTTCAGATACGCAGTATTTT.